The rows below give T cell receptor beta chains drawn from one sample of a study of regulatory T cells in long-lasting Graves disease. TCRdb independently ran MiXCR on the multiplex PCR reads; one entry per CDR3 protein. There are 350,000 to 450,000 distinct CDR3 sequences in the sample; 12% occur only once, and about 19% lies in the top ten. Separately, the same data were catalogued under a study of T cells in Graves' hyperthyroidism and ophthalmopathy.

The source material was peripheral blood mononuclear cells (PBMCs), sampled at new diagnosis, from a patient treated with antithyroid drugs. Source of these receptors: a woman aged 18-30 years with Graves disease. The conserved cysteine and the conserved F or W are not part of the CDR3 here.

CDR3: ASSGGVSYGYT
V: TRBV6-1
J: TRBJ1-2

CDR3: SARDREGYHNEQF
V: TRBV20-1
J: TRBJ2-1

CDR3: ASSWEPGTSGNEQY
V: TRBV28
J: TRBJ2-7

CDR3: ASSLRGPSSYEQY
V: TRBV28
J: TRBJ2-7

CDR3: ASSQDTESYGYT
V: TRBV4-3
J: TRBJ1-2

CDR3: ASTLQGAATEAF
V: TRBV12-3/TRBV12-4
J: TRBJ1-1

CDR3: ASGSGRVYEQF
V: TRBV4-1
J: TRBJ2-1

CDR3: ASSKTSGRSYEQF
V: TRBV7-9
J: TRBJ2-1

CDR3: ASSSALAQPQH
V: TRBV12-3/TRBV12-4
J: TRBJ1-5

CDR3: ASTYTGEGFGYT
V: TRBV28
J: TRBJ1-2

CDR3: AWGGERFLYEQY
V: TRBV30
J: TRBJ2-7